This TCR beta chain was sequenced during a study of T cells after yellow fever vaccination. Study background: Fractions of limited cellularity were prepared by means of SMART-Seq v4 Ultra Low Input.

Germline V lookup: CDR1 LGHNA, CDR2 YNFKEQ. The CDR3 is made up of 13 amino acids. V lost 4 bases, J lost 7 bases, and 13 bases lay in between. About this clonotype itself: The antigen is not known.

TCRdb used MiXCR to reprocess the 5' RACE reads, holding one entry per CDR3 protein. The sample lists 500,000 to 650,000 distinct CDR3 sequences, around 17% occurring once. Study-level points and caveats: The booster response re-showed most primary clones: more than 95% CD4, approximately 86% CD8. Some clonotypes were seen in both the CD4 and the CD8 compartments. These made up a small share and likely arose from convergent recombination.

The sequence derives from a man in his late teens or twenties who received the YFV17D yellow fever vaccine. The sequencing here drew on PBMCs, taken about 5 days after the first yellow fever vaccination. The rearrangement links TRBV4-2 to TRBJ1-2; weak D call: TRBD1 (5 bases). The CDR3 DNA is TGTGCCAGCAGCCTCTGGACACCGGGTGGCTACACCTTC. This codes for CASSLWTPGGYTF.